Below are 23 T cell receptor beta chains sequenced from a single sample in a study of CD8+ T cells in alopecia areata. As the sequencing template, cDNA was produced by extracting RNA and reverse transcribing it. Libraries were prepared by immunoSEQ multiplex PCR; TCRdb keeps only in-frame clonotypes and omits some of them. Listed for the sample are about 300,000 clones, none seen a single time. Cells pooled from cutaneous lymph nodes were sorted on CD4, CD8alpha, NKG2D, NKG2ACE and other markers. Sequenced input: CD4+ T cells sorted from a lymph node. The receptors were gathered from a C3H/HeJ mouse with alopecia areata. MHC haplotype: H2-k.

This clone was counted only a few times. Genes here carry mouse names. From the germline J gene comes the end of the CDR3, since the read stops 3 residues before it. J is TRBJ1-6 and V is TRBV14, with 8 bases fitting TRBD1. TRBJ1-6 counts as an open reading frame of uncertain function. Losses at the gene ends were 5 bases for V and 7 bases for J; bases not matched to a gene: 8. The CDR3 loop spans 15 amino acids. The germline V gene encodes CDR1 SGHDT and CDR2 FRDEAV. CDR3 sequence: CASSPTGAGNSPLYF. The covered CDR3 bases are TGTGCCAGCAGCCCGACAGGGGCCGGGAATTCGCCC.

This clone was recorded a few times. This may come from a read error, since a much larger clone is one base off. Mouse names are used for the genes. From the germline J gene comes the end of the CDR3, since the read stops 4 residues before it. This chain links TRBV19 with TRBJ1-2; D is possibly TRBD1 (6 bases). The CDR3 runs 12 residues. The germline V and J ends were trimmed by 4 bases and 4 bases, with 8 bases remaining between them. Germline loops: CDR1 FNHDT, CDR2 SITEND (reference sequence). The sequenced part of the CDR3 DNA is TGTGCCAGCAGTTCAGGGGTCTCC. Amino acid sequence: CASSSGVS. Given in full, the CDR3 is CASSSGVSDYTF.

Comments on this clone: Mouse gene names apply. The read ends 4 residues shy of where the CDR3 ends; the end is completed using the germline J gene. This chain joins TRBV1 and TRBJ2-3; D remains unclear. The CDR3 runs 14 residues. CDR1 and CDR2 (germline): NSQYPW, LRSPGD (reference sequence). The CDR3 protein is CTCSADRWVETLYF. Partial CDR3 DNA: TGCACCTGCAGTGCAGATCGGTGGGTAGAA.

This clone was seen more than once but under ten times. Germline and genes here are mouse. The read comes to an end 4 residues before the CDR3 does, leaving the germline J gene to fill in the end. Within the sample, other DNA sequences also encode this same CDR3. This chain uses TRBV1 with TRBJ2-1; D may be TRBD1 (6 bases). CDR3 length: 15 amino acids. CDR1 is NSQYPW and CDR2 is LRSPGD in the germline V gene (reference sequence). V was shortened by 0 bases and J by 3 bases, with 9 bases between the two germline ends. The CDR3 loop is CTCSADRDIYAEQFF. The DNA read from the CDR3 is TGCACCTGCAGTGCAGACCGGGACATCTATGCT. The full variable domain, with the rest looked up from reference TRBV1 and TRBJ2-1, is VTLLEQNPRWRLVPRGQAVNLRCILKNSQYPWMSWYQQDLQKQLQWLFTLRSPGDKEVKSLPGADYLATRVTDTELRLQVANMSQGRTLYCTCSADRDIYAEQFFGPGTRLTVL.

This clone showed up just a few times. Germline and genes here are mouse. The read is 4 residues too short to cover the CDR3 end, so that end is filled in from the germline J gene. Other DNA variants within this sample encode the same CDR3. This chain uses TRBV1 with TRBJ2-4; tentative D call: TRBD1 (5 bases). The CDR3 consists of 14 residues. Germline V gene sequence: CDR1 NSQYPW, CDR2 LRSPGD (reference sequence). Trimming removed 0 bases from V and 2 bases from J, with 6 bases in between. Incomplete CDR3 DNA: TGCACCTGCAGTGCAGACAGGGATCAAAAC. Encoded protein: CTCSADRDQN. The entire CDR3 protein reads CTCSADRDQNTLYF.

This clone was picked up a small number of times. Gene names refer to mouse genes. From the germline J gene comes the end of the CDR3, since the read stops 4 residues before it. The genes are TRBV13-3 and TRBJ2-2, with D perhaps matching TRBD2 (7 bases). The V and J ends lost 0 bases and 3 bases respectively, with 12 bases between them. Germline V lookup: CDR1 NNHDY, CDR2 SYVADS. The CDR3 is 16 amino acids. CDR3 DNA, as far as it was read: TGTGCCAGCAGTGATGGGCCTGGGGGCGACACCGGG. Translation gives CASSDGPGGDTG. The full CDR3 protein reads CASSDGPGGDTGQLYF.

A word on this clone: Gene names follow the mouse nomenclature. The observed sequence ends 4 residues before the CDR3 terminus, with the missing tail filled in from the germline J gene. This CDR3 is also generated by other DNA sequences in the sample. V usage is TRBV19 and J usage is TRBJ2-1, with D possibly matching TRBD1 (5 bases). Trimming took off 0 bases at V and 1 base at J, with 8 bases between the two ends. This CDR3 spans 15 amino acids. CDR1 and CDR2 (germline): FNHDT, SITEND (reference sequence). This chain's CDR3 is CASSIAGQNYAEQFF. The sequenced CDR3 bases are TGTGCCAGCAGTATAGCTGGACAAAACTATGCT.

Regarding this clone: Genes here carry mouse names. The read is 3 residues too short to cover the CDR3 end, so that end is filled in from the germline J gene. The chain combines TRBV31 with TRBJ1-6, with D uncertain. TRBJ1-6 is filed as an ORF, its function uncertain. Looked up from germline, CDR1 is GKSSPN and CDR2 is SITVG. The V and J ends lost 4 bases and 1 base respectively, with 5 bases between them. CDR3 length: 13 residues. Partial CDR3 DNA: TGTGCCTGGATCAGATCCTATAATTCGCCC. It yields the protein CAWIRSYNSP. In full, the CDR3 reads CAWIRSYNSPLYF.

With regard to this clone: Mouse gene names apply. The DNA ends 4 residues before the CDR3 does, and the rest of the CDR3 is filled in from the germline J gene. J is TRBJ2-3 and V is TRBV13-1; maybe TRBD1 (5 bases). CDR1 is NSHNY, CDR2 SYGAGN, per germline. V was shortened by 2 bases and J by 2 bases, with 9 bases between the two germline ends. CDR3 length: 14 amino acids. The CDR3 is CASSDRVDAETLYF. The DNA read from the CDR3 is TGTGCCAGCAGTGACAGGGTTGATGCAGAA.

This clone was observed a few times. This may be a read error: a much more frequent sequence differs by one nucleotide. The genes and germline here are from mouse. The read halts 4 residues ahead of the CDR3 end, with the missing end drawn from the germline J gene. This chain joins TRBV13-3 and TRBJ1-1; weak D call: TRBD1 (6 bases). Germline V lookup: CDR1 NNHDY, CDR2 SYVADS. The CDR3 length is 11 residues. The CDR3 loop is CASSARGEVFF. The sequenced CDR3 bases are TGTGCCAGCAGTGCCAGGGGA.

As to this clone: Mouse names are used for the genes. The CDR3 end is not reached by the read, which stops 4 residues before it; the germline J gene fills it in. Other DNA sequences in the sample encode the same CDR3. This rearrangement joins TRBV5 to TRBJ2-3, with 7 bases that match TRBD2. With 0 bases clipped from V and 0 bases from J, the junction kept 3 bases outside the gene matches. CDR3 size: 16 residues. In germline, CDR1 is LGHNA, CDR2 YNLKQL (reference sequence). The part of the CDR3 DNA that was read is TGTGCCAGCAGCCAAGAGGGGGGGGGAAGTGCAGAA. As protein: CASSQEGGGSAE. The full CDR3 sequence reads CASSQEGGGSAETLYF.

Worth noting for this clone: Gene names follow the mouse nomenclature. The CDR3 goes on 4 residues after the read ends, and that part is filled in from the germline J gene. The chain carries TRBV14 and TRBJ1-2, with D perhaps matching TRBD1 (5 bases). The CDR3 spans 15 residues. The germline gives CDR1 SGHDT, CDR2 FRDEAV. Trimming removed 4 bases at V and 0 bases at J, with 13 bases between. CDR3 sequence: CASSIGGRANSDYTF. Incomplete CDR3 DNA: TGTGCCAGCAGTATAGGCGGCAGGGCAAACTCC.

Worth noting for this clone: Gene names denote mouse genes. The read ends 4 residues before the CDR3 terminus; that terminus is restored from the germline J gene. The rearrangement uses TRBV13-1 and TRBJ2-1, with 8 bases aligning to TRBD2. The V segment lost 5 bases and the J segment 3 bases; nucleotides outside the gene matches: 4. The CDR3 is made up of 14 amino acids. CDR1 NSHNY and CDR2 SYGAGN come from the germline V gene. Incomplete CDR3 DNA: TGTGCCAGCAGCCACTGGGGGTTCTATGCT. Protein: CASSHWGFYA. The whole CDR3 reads CASSHWGFYAEQFF.

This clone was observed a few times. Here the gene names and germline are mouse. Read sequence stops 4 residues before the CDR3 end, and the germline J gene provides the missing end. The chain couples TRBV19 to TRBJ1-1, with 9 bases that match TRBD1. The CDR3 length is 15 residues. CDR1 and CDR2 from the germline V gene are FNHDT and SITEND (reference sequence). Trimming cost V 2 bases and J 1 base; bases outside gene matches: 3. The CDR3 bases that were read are TGTGCCAGCAGTATTGTGGACAGGGGGAACACA. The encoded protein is CASSIVDRGNT. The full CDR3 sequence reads CASSIVDRGNTEVFF.

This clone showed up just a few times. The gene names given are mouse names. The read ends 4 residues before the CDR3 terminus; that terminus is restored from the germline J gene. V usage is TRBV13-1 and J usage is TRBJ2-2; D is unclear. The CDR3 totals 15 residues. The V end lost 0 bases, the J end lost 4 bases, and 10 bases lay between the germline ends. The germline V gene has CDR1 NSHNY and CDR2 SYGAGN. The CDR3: CASSDAVVGTGQLYF. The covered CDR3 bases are TGTGCCAGCAGTGATGCGGTGGTGGGCACCGGG.

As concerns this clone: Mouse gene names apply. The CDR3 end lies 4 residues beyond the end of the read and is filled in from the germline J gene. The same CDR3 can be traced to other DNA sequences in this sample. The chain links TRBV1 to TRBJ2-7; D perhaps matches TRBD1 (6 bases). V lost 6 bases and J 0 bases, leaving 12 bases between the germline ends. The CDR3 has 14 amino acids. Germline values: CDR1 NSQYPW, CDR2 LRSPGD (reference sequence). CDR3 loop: CTCRPGQSSYEQYF. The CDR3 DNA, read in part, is TGCACCTGCAGGCCGGGACAAAGCTCCTAT.

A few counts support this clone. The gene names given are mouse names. The CDR3 sequence is CASSLTANQDTQYF. The sequenced CDR3 bases are TGTGCCAGCAGTCTGACAGCTAACCAAGAC. The J gene is TRBJ2-5, the V gene TRBV13-3; possible D gene TRBD1, 5 bases. The read is 4 residues too short to cover the CDR3 end, so that end is filled in from the germline J gene. CDR3 length: 14 residues. CDR1 and CDR2 (germline): NNHDY, SYVADS. With 4 bases removed from V and 0 bases from J, the gap between germline ends came to 9 bases.

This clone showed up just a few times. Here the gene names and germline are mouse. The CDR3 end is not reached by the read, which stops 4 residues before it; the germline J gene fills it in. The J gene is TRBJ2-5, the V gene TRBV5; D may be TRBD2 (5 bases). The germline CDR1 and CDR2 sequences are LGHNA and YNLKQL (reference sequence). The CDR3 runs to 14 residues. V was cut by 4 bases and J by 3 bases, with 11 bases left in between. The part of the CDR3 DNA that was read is TGTGCCAGCAGCCCCGATGGGGATCAAGAC. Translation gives CASSPDGDQD. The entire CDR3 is CASSPDGDQDTQYF.

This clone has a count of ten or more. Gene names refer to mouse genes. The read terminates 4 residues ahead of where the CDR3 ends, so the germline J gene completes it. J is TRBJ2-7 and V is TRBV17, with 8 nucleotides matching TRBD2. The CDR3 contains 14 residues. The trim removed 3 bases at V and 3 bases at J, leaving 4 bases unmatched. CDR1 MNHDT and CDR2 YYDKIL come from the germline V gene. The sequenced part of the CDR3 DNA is TGTGCTAGCAGTAGCCCTGGGGGGTTCTAT. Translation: CASSSPGGFY. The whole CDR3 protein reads CASSSPGGFYEQYF.

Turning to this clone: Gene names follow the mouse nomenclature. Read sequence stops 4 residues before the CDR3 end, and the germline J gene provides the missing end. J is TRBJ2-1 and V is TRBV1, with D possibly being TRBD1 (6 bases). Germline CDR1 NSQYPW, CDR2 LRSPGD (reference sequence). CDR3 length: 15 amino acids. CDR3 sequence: CTCSADPQGRAEQFF. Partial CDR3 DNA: TGCACCTGCAGTGCAGATCCCCAGGGGCGGGCT. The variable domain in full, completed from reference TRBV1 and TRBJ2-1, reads VTLLEQNPRWRLVPRGQAVNLRCILKNSQYPWMSWYQQDLQKQLQWLFTLRSPGDKEVKSLPGADYLATRVTDTELRLQVANMSQGRTLYCTCSADPQGRAEQFFGPGTRLTVL.

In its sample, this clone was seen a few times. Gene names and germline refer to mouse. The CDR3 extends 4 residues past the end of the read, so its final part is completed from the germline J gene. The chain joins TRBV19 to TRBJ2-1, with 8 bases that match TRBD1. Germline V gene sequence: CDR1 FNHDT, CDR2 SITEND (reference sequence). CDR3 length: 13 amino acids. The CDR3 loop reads CATQGQGWAEQFF. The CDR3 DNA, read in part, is TGTGCCACACAAGGACAGGGATGGGCT.

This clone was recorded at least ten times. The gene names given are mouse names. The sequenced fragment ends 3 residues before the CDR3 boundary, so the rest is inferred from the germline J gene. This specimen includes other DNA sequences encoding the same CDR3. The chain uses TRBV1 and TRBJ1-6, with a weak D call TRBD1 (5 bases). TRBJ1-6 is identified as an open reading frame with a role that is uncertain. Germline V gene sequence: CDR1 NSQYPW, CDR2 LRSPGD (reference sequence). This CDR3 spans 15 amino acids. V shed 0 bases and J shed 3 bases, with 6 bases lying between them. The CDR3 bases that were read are TGCACCTGCAGTGCAGATCAGGGCTATAATTCGCCC. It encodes CTCSADQGYNSP. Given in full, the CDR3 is CTCSADQGYNSPLYF.

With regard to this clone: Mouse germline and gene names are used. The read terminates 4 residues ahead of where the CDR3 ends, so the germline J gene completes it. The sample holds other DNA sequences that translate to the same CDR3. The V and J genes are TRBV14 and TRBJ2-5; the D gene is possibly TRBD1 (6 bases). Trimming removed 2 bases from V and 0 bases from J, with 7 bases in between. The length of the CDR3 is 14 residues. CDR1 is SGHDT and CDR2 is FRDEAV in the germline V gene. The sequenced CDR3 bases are TGTGCCAGCAGTTTAGGGGGTAACCAAGAC. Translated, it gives CASSLGGNQD. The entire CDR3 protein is CASSLGGNQDTQYF. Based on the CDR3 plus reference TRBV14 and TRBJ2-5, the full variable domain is EAGVTQSPRYAVLQEGQAVSFWCDPISGHDTLYWYQQPRDQGPQLLVYFRDEAVIDNSQLPSDRFSAVRPKGTNSTLKIQSAKQGDTATYLCASSLGGNQDTQYFGPGTRLLVL.